What follows describes a single TCR beta chain. This record belongs to a study of blood T cell repertoires in COVID-19. Study context: Sample material is recorded as cDNA or gDNA derived from T cells, B-cell-depleted T cells, or PBMCs.

Across about two dozen US areas, participants ranged in age from roughly 18 to 95 years. In Cohort 3, a recovered donor had either two negative PCRs, clearance, or symptom resolution. Produced via immunoSEQ multiplex PCR; TCRdb's table is partial and in-frame only. The sample has around 290,000 clones; approximately 86% are singletons. The V end lost 0 bases, the J end lost 2 bases, and 12 bases lay between the germline ends. Germline assignment: CDR1 SGHRS and CDR2 YFSETQ. The CDR3 consists of 17 residues. The TCR originated in a woman aged 25 to 39 who had recovered from COVID-19. The V call is TRBV5-1, the J call TRBJ2-6; D may be TRBD1 (5 bases). The sample comprised PBMCs or T cells enriched from blood (not recorded which). The CDR3 here is CASSLVVVGAGANVLTF. The CDR3 nucleotides read TGCGCCAGCAGCTTGGTAGTCGTAGGGGCTGGGGCCAACGTCCTGACTTTC.